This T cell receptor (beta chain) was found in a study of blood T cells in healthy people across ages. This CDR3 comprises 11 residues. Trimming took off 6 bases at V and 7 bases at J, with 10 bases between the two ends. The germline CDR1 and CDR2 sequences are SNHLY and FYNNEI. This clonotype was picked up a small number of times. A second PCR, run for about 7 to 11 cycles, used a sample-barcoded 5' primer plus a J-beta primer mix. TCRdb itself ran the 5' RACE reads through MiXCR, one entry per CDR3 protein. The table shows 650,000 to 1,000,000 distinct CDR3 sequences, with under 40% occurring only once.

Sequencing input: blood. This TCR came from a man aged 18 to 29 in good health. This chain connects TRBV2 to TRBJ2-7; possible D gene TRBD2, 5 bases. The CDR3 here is CASRGSGEQYF. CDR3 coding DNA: TGTGCCAGCAGGGGTTCGGGGGAGCAGTACTTC.